Following are 16 T cell receptor beta chains from one sample sequenced in a study of CD8 T cells in ankylosing spondylitis. TCRdb re-derived calls from the 5' RACE reads in MiXCR, one entry per CDR3 protein. The data contain approximately 25,000 distinct CDR3 sequences, about a sixth of them seen just once; the ten biggest clones take up 25% to 30%. The sample taken for sequencing was blood. The receptors stem from a male donor with ankylosing spondylitis or in good health (not recorded which).

The table lists this clonotype with many counts. V is TRBV27 and J is TRBJ2-7; the D gene is possibly TRBD1 (6 bases). Trimming left V 2 bases short and J 1 base short, with 12 bases between. The CDR3 runs 15 residues. CDR1 MNHEY and CDR2 SMNVEV come from the germline V gene (reference sequence). CDR3 DNA sequence: TGTGCCAGCAGTTTAGTACAGGGCCCATCCTACGAGCAGTACTTC. Amino acids: CASSLVQGPSYEQYF.

This clonotype was counted ten times or more. The rearrangement uses TRBV7-2 and TRBJ2-5, with D possibly being TRBD1 (6 bases). The CDR3 covers 15 residues. Germline V gene data show CDR1 as SGHTA and CDR2 as FQGNSA. The V and J ends lost 5 bases and 5 bases respectively, with 18 bases between them. The DNA for the CDR3 is TGTGCCAGCAGCATGGGGACACGGGCTGGGGAGACCCAGTACTTC. Its translation is CASSMGTRAGETQYF.

This clonotype has a handful of counts. The chain carries TRBV28 and TRBJ2-3; 9 bases agree with TRBD2. Germline CDR1 reads MDHEN; CDR2 reads SYDVKM. This CDR3 is built from 16 residues. Losses at the gene ends were 1 base for V and 4 bases for J; bases not matched to a gene: 6. CDR3 bases: TGTGCCAGCAGTTTATTTAGCGGGAGAAGTTCAGATACGCAGTATTTT. Protein sequence: CASSLFSGRSSDTQYF.

The chain couples TRBV29-1 to TRBJ2-1, with 9 nucleotides matching TRBD2. J gave up 8 bases and V 2 bases, and 7 bases lay outside the gene matches. The CDR3 length is 14 residues. The germline V gene encodes CDR1 SQVTM and CDR2 ANQGSEA. The CDR3 loop is CSVEPGVAGDEQFF. The CDR3 bases are TGCAGCGTTGAACCCGGGGTAGCGGGAGATGAGCAGTTCTTC.

The J gene is TRBJ2-1, the V gene TRBV20-1; D is perhaps TRBD2 (5 bases). In germline, CDR1 is DFQATT, CDR2 SNEGSKA (reference sequence). CDR3 length equals 13 residues. Between the trimmed V and J ends, which lost 4 bases and 6 bases, there was a span of 13 bases. The CDR3 loop reads CSATGGVGNEQFF. The CDR3 bases are TGCAGTGCTACTGGAGGAGTAGGCAATGAGCAGTTCTTC.

This clonotype was found many times. This rearrangement joins TRBV6-6 to TRBJ2-1; possible D gene TRBD2, 5 bases. The CDR3 totals 15 residues. Trimming took off 0 bases at V and 9 bases at J, with 15 bases between the two ends. Germline CDR1 is MNHNY and CDR2 is SVGAGI (reference sequence). This CDR3 is CASSYSGAVGSEQFF. CDR3 in DNA: TGTGCCAGCAGTTACTCTGGAGCGGTAGGGAGTGAGCAGTTCTTC.

This sequence joins TRBV20-1 and TRBJ1-4; 9 bases fit TRBD1. The CDR3 covers 13 residues. The V segment lost 7 bases and the J segment 7 bases; nucleotides outside the gene matches: 7. Germline CDR1 is DFQATT and CDR2 is SNEGSKA (reference sequence). DNA for the CDR3: TGCAGTGTTAAACAGGGGGCCCCTGAAAAACTGTTTTTT. It codes for CSVKQGAPEKLFF.

This clonotype was counted many times. V usage is TRBV28 and J usage is TRBJ2-5, with TRBD2 identical over 8 bases. The germline V gene has CDR1 MDHEN and CDR2 SYDVKM. There are 14 residues in the CDR3. Losses at the gene ends were 7 bases for V and 5 bases for J; bases not matched to a gene: 9. The CDR3 DNA reads TGTGCCAGCAAGCCGGGACTAGGTGTGGAGACCCAGTACTTC. This encodes CASKPGLGVETQYF. Combining the CDR3 with reference TRBV28 and TRBJ2-5 gives the whole variable domain DVKVTQSSRYLVKRTGEKVFLECVQDMDHENMFWYRQDPGLGLRLIYFSYDVKMKEKGDIPEGYSVSREKKERFSLILESASTNQTSMYLCASKPGLGVETQYFGPGTRLLVL.

This clonotype was detected many times. The V gene is TRBV20-1, the J gene TRBJ1-1; no definite D call. Trimming removed 5 bases from V and 6 bases from J, with 7 bases in between. CDR1 and CDR2 (germline): DFQATT, SNEGSKA (reference sequence). The CDR3 covers 10 residues. CDR3: CSAGRAEAFF. The CDR3 DNA reads TGCAGTGCTGGGCGGGCTGAAGCTTTCTTT.

This clonotype has just a few counts. This chain connects TRBV6-4 to TRBJ2-1; D perhaps matches TRBD2 (5 bases). CDR3 length: 13 residues. Germline values: CDR1 MRHNA, CDR2 SNTAGT. The ends were cut back, 5 bases at V and 6 bases at J, with 11 bases in the middle. CDR3 in DNA: TGTGCCAGCAGTCCATTTCGGGGCAATGAGCAGTTCTTC. As protein: CASSPFRGNEQFF.

This clonotype was found many times. The chain is built from TRBV27 and TRBJ1-4, with D maybe TRBD1 (5 bases). Germline CDR1 reads MNHEY; CDR2 reads SMNVEV (reference sequence). CDR3 length equals 13 residues. V gave up 3 bases and J gave up 8 bases, with 10 bases separating them. For the CDR3, the DNA is TGTGCCAGCAGTTTCCAGGGACGCGAAAAACTGTTTTTT. As protein: CASSFQGREKLFF. Variable domain in full (rest from reference TRBV27 and TRBJ1-4): EAQVTQNPRYLITVTGKKLTVTCSQNMNHEYMSWYRQDPGLGLRQIYYSMNVEVTDKGDVPEGYKVSRKEKRNFPLILESPSPNQTSLYFCASSFQGREKLFFGSGTQLSVL.

DNA of the CDR3: TGTGCCAGCAGCGTACCTAAGGGACAGGGTAGGGGCGATGAGCAGTTCTTC. It is translated as CASSVPKGQGRGDEQFF. The chain combines TRBV9 with TRBJ2-1; 9 nucleotides match TRBD1. The ends lost 1 base at V and 8 bases at J; junction bases unmatched: 13. The germline V gene has CDR1 SGDLS and CDR2 YYNGEE. This CDR3 comprises 17 residues.

In its sample, this clonotype was seen many times. The chain combines TRBV3-1 with TRBJ2-5, with D possibly being TRBD2 (5 bases). This CDR3 comprises 15 residues. V dropped 0 bases and J dropped 6 bases, with 14 bases sitting between them. Looked up from germline, CDR1 is LGHDT and CDR2 is YNNKEL (reference sequence). The CDR3 loop reads CASSQDRPSRQTQYF. In DNA, the CDR3 is TGTGCCAGCAGCCAAGATCGTCCTAGCAGGCAGACCCAGTACTTC.

The chain recombines TRBV7-2 with TRBJ2-2, with 10 bases matching TRBD2. Trimming removed 2 bases from V and 4 bases from J; junction bases left unmatched: 10. CDR3 length: 18 amino acids. Germline-derived CDR1 and CDR2 are SGHTA and FQGNSA. The CDR3 sequence: CASSLFPSGGSGTGELFF. For the CDR3, the DNA is TGTGCCAGCAGCTTATTTCCTAGCGGGGGCTCTGGCACCGGGGAGCTGTTTTTT.

Many counts were recorded for this clonotype. This chain connects TRBV30 to TRBJ1-2; tentative D call: TRBD1 (6 bases). The CDR3 is 15 amino acids. V lost 7 bases, J lost 3 bases, and 21 bases lay in between. The germline gives CDR1 GTSNPN, CDR2 SVGIG (reference sequence). The CDR3 region is CAFEQGRSGDYGYTF. The CDR3 bases are TGTGCCTTTGAGCAGGGGCGATCGGGGGACTATGGCTACACCTTC.

The chain joins TRBV29-1 to TRBJ1-2; 10 positions agree with TRBD1. The CDR3 consists of 14 residues. Germline lookup yields CDR1 SQVTM and CDR2 ANQGSEA. V shed 6 bases and J 6 bases; nucleotides not matched to a gene: 10. The CDR3 sequence: CSVMDAGTGDGYTF. The CDR3 bases are TGCAGCGTAATGGACGCCGGGACAGGGGATGGCTACACCTTC. The complete variable domain, with remaining parts taken from reference TRBV29-1 and TRBJ1-2, reads SAVISQKPSRDICQRGTSLTIQCQVDSQVTMMFWYRQQPGQSLTLIATANQGSEATYESGFVIDKFPISRPNLTFSTLTVSNMSPEDSSIYLCSVMDAGTGDGYTFGSGTRLTVV.